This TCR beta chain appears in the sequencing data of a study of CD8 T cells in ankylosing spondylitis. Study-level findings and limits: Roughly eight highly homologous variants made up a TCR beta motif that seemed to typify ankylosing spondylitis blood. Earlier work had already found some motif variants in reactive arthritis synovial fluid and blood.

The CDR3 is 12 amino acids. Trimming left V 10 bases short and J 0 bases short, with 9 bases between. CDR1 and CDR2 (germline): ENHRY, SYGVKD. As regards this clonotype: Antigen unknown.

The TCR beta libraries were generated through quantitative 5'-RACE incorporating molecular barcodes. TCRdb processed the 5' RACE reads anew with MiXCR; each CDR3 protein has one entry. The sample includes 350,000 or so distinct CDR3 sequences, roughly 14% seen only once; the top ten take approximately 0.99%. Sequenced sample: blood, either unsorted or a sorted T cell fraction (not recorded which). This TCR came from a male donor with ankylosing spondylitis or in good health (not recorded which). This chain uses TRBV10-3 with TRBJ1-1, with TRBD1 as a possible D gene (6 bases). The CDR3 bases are TGTGCCACCTCAGGGGTGAACACTGAAGCTTTCTTT. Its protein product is CATSGVNTEAFF.